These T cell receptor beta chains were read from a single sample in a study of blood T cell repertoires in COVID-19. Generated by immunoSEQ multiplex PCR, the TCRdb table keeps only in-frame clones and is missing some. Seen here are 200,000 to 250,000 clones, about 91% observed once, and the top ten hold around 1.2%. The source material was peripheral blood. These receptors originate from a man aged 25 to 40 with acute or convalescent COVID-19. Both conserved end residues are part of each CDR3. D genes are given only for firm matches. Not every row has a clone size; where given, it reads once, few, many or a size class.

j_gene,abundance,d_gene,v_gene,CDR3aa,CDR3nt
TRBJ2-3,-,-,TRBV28,CASSPSSTRGLRADTQYF,TGTGCCAGCAGTCCTAGTTCGACTCGGGGTCTGCGCGCAGATACGCAGTATTTT
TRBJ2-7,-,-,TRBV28,CASSPPQKNEQYF,TGTGCCAGCAGTCCACCACAGAAGAACGAGCAGTACTTC
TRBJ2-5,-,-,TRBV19,CASSIQSGSQETQYF,TGTGCCAGTAGTATCCAAAGCGGGTCCCAAGAGACCCAGTACTTC
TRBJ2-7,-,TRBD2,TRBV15,CATSRDKGTSGYEQYF,TGTGCCACCAGCAGAGACAAAGGGACTAGCGGCTACGAGCAGTACTTC
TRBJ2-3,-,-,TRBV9,CASSVYRSTDTQYF,TGTGCCAGCAGCGTATACAGAAGCACAGATACGCAGTATTTT
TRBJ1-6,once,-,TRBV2,CASRELNNSPLHF,TGTGCCAGCAGGGAGCTGAATAATTCACCCCTCCACTTT
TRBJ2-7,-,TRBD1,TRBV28,CASSFSGTGANEQYF,TGTGCCAGCAGTTTTTCCGGGACAGGGGCAAACGAGCAGTACTTC
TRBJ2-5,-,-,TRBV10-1,CASSNTLTSSMYF,TGCGCCAGCAGTAACACTTTAACTAGCTCCATGTACTTC
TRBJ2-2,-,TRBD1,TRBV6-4,CASSANDRAAGELFF,TGTGCCAGCAGTGCTAATGACAGGGCGGCGGGGGAGCTGTTTTTT
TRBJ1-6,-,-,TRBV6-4,CASSANPNRQNSPLHF,TGTGCCAGCAGTGCAAACCCTAACCGACAGAATTCACCCCTCCACTTT
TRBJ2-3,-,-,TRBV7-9,CASSSHGGSTDTQYF,TGTGCCAGCAGCTCGCACGGGGGTAGCACAGATACGCAGTATTTT
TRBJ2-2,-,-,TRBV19,CASSLIPNTGQGRTGELFF,TGTGCCAGTAGTCTCATCCCGAATACGGGACAAGGTCGCACCGGGGAGCTGTTTTTT
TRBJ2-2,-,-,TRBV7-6,CASSLFFTNTGELFF,TGTGCCAGCAGCTTATTCTTTACTAACACCGGGGAGCTGTTTTTT
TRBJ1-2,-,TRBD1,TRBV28,CASSSQGATNYGYTF,TGTGCCAGCAGTTCACAGGGGGCGACTAACTATGGCTACACCTTC
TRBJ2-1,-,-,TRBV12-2,CASDRRGEQFF,TGTGCAAGTGACCGGAGGGGTGAGCAGTTCTTC
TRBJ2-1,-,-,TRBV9,CASSGTGTRYNEQFF,TGTGCCAGCAGCGGGACCGGGACTCGCTACAATGAGCAGTTCTTC
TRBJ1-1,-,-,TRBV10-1,CASTQGSSTEAFF,TGCGCCAGTACCCAGGGTTCGAGCACTGAAGCTTTCTTT
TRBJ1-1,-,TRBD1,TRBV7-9,CASSLATTGGAGNTEAFF,TGTGCCAGCAGCTTGGCAACTACAGGGGGCGCAGGAAACACTGAAGCTTTCTTT
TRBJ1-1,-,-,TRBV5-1,CASSLLGAGIMNTEAFF,TGCGCCAGCAGTCTCCTGGGGGCAGGGATCATGAACACTGAAGCTTTCTTT
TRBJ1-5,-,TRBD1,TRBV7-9,CASSLGTGGAGPQHF,TGTGCCAGCAGCTTAGGGACAGGGGGAGCAGGGCCCCAGCATTTT
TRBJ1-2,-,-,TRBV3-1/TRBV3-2,CASSRQGGGNYGYTF,TGTGCCAGCAGCCGACAAGGGGGGGGTAACTATGGCTACACCTTC
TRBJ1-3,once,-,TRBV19,CASSLGVPGNTIYF,TGTGCCAGTAGCCTTGGAGTACCTGGAAACACCATATATTTT
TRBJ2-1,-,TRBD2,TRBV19,CASSMKASGIYEQFF,TGTGCCAGTAGTATGAAGGCTAGCGGGATCTATGAGCAGTTCTTC
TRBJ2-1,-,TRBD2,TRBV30,CAWSVAGGPSEQFF,TGTGCCTGGAGTGTGGCGGGGGGGCCGAGTGAGCAGTTCTTC